The 12 T cell receptor beta chains presented below share a single source sample, sequenced in a study of cytomegalovirus exposure and HLA in healthy donors. The PCR contained 60 Vbeta and 13 Jbeta primers. Method: immunoSEQ multiplex PCR; TCRdb's copy keeps in-frame clones and lacks some. Of 150,000 to 160,000 clones detected, roughly 79% appear once; the ten largest clones hold less than 3.5%. Sequenced sample: PBMCs. The receptors derive from a man younger than 35 in good health and CMV-seronegative.

This clone was seen only a few times. This sequence joins TRBV4-2 and TRBJ2-5, with 9 bases fitting TRBD1. V dropped 3 bases and J dropped 5; count of bases not matched to a gene: 7. This CDR3 has 15 residues. CDR1 is LGHNA and CDR2 is YNFKEQ in the germline V gene. The CDR3 nucleotides are TGTGCCAGCAGCCACCTGACAGGGGGACAGGAGACCCAGTACTTC. Amino acids: CASSHLTGGQETQYF.

The genes are TRBV7-3 and TRBJ2-5, with TRBD1 matching over 9 bases. V gave up 4 bases and J gave up 5 bases; unmatched junction bases: 5. CDR1 is SGHTA and CDR2 is FQGTGA in the germline V gene. The CDR3 totals 14 residues. DNA of the CDR3: TGTGCCAGCAGCTCCGGGACAGGGCGGGAGACCCAGTACTTC. Its translation is CASSSGTGRETQYF.

The chain carries TRBV30 and TRBJ2-3, with TRBD2 matching over 10 bases. V lost 8 bases to trimming and J lost 1 base; unmatched junction nucleotides: 3. The germline V gene encodes CDR1 GTSNPN and CDR2 SVGIG (reference sequence). This CDR3 spans 13 amino acids. The CDR3 region is CAGGTSGTDTQYF. CDR3 DNA sequence: TGTGCCGGGGGGACTAGCGGCACAGATACGCAGTATTTT.

The genes are TRBV19 and TRBJ1-5; 8 nucleotides match TRBD1. The CDR3 is 15 residues long. The J segment lost 2 bases and the V segment lost 1 base, leaving 1 base of the junction unmatched. Germline V lookup: CDR1 LNHDA, CDR2 SQIVND (reference sequence). DNA for the CDR3: TGTGCCAGTAGTATAGGGGGACAGGGCAATCAGCCCCAGCATTTT. This translates into CASSIGGQGNQPQHF.

This rearrangement joins TRBV7-8 to TRBJ2-7; 8 nucleotides align to TRBD2. Germline V CDR1 and CDR2: SGHVS, FQNEAQ. The length of the CDR3 is 15 residues. With 5 bases clipped from V and 0 bases from J, the junction kept 6 bases outside the gene matches. The chain's CDR3 is CASSQGRGASYEQYV. The CDR3 DNA follows: TGTGCCAGCAGCCAGGGGCGGGGGGCCTCCTACGAGCAGTACGTC.

The V call is TRBV7-6, the J call TRBJ1-1; perhaps TRBD1 as D (6 bases). V was shortened by 5 bases and J by 5 bases, with 15 bases between the two germline ends. The CDR3 runs to 14 residues. From germline, CDR1 is SGHVS and CDR2 FNYEAQ. The DNA for the CDR3 is TGTGCCAGCAGCCTGGGGGCTTGGGGTACTGAAGCTTTCTTT. It yields the protein CASSLGAWGTEAFF. Combining the CDR3 with reference TRBV7-6 and TRBJ1-1 gives the whole variable domain GAGVSQSPRYKVTKRGQDVALRCDPISGHVSLYWYRQALGQGPEFLTYFNYEAQQDKSGLPNDRFSAERPEGSISTLTIQRTEQRDSAMYRCASSLGAWGTEAFFGQGTRLTVV.

This clone was seen more than once but under ten times. The chain uses TRBV30 and TRBJ1-2; tentative D call: TRBD1 (6 bases). The CDR3 runs 13 residues. Germline CDR1 reads GTSNPN; CDR2 reads SVGIG (reference sequence). Trimming took off 4 bases at V and 5 bases at J, with 14 bases between the two ends. The CDR3 loop is CAWKAGGAYGYTF. The DNA of the CDR3 is TGTGCCTGGAAGGCGGGGGGGGCATATGGCTACACCTTC.

This chain links TRBV10-2 with TRBJ2-2, with a tentative D call TRBD1 (6 bases). CDR3 length equals 16 residues. Between the trimmed V and J ends, which lost 7 bases and 1 base, there was a span of 16 bases. The germline CDR1 and CDR2 sequences are WSHSY and SAAADI. The DNA for the CDR3 is TGCGCCAGCACCGACTGGGGACAACAGAACACCGGGGAGCTGTTTTTT. Its protein is CASTDWGQQNTGELFF.

The chain couples TRBV6-5 to TRBJ2-7; possible D gene TRBD1, 6 bases. The CDR3 runs 15 residues. Per the germline V gene, CDR1 is MNHEY and CDR2 is SVGAGI. V was pared by 2 bases and J by 1 base, with 12 bases between. The CDR3 sequence: CASSYVRGASYEQYF. For the CDR3, the DNA is TGTGCCAGCAGTTACGTCAGGGGAGCATCCTACGAGCAGTACTTC.

This sequence joins TRBV7-9 and TRBJ2-1, with 7 bases identical to TRBD2. Germline CDR1 is SEHNR and CDR2 is FQNEAQ (reference sequence). This CDR3 contains 15 residues. V trimming: 0 bases; J trimming: 6 bases; junction bases outside the gene matches: 5. DNA for the CDR3: TGTGCCAGCAGCTTAGCGGGAGGGGTCGGCAATGAGCAGTTCTTC. It is translated as CASSLAGGVGNEQFF.

The chain uses TRBV27 and TRBJ1-6; 7 nucleotides align to TRBD1. The CDR3 contains 15 residues. Germline assignment: CDR1 MNHEY and CDR2 SMNVEV (reference sequence). The trim removed 3 bases at V and 5 bases at J, leaving 4 bases unmatched. CDR3 DNA sequence: TGTGCCAGCAGTTTCCGGGGGACAGATAATTCACCCCTCCACTTT. Translating it yields CASSFRGTDNSPLHF.

This clone was seen only a few times. The chain uses TRBV27 and TRBJ1-1, with D possibly being TRBD1 (5 bases). This CDR3 is built from 14 residues. Germline V gene sequence: CDR1 MNHEY, CDR2 SMNVEV (reference sequence). Between the trimmed V and J ends, which lost 7 bases and 4 bases, there was a span of 16 bases. CDR3 bases: TGTGCCAGCACTTCCCCAGGGAGGGGCACTGAAGCTTTCTTT. The encoded protein is CASTSPGRGTEAFF.